The clone carrying this T cell receptor beta chain was detected many times. Its matching antigen is unknown. V lost 6 bases and J lost 4, with 10 bases in between. This CDR3 is built from 13 residues. The germline gives CDR1 MNHEY, CDR2 SVGEGT. TCRdb ran MiXCR on the RACE reads and lists one entry per CDR3 protein. The table lists some 400,000 distinct CDR3 sequences, roughly 4.8% of them singletons, with over 2% in the top ten. This sample was included in a study of human T cells and chemical hapten exposure. Study details: Patch tests containing 0.01% DPC, applied to the upper back, were read at 6 days.

Documented time point: patch test 1, 2 weeks after DPC sensitization. Treatment in this sample: therapeutic diphenylcyclopropenone sensitization with weekly scalp DPC. The total RNA was obtained from whole blood that was not fractionated. General study findings and limits: The formation of large CDR3 similarity clusters by expanded TCRs significantly exceeded that of controls. Each of the donors had alopecia, so their immune responses may not resemble those of healthy people.

This chain joins TRBV6-2 or TRBV6-3 and TRBJ2-1; TRBD1 is a possible D gene (6 bases). The TCR sequence derives from a woman between 45 and 65 years old with alopecia areata. Some clones in this sample may be carry-over from other donors' samples. The sample in question was whole blood, obtained in connection with sensitization to the hapten diphenylcyclopropenone (DPC). The DNA of the CDR3 is TGTGCCAGCAGGGACAGAGTTTACAATGAGCAGTTCTTC. It specifies CASRDRVYNEQFF.